This paragraph covers one T cell receptor (beta chain) sequence. Antigen specificity is unknown. Random hexamers were used to reverse transcribe about 0.5 to 1 ug of RNA. Each CDR3 protein is one row after TCRdb ran MiXCR on the immunoSEQ multiplex PCR reads. The table has tens of thousands of distinct CDR3 sequences, around 93% seen once. The CDR3 loop spans 13 amino acids. The V gene's germline CDR1 is LGHNT and CDR2 FRNRAP. Trimming took off 0 bases at V and 3 bases at J, with 5 bases between the two ends. This record comes from a study of CD8 T cells in Susac syndrome. Overall study findings and caveats: Expansion of clones was not seen in the CD4+ T cell repertoires of Susac syndrome.

The chain employs TRBV12-5 and TRBJ2-5; D not certain. The sequenced sample was CD4+ T cells from PBMCs. The sequence was obtained from a human donor with Susac syndrome. CDR3 amino acids: CASGLVVKETQYF. CDR3 bases: TGTGCTAGTGGTTTGGTGGTAAAAGAGACCCAGTACTTC. The full variable domain, its missing parts supplied by reference TRBV12-5 and TRBJ2-5, is DARVTQTPRHKVTEMGQEVTMRCQPILGHNTVFWYRQTMMQGLELLAYFRNRAPLDDSGMPKDRFSAEMPDATLATLKIQPSEPRDSAVYFCASGLVVKETQYFGPGTRLLVL.